The entry below describes one T cell receptor beta chain. TCRdb re-derived calls from the 5' RACE reads in MiXCR, one entry per CDR3 protein. The sample records 450,000 to 550,000 distinct CDR3 sequences, about 19% being singletons. The data were taken from a study of T cells after yellow fever vaccination. The CDR3 sequence is 14 residues long. V lost 0 bases to trimming and J lost 5 bases; unmatched junction nucleotides: 3. Looked up from germline, CDR1 is SQVTM and CDR2 is ANQGSEA. The sequence derives from a man aged 25 to 40 who received the YFV17D yellow fever vaccine. The sample in question was PBMCs, obtained 15 days after the yellow fever booster vaccination. The chain couples TRBV29-1 to TRBJ2-1; TRBD1 aligns across 8 bases. The CDR3 DNA sequence: TGCAGCGTTGAAGACAGGGGGCATCACAATGAGCAGTTCTTC. Amino acids: CSVEDRGHHNEQFF.